What follows are 11 T cell receptor beta chains derived from one specimen sequenced in a study of T cells in narcolepsy. Only in-frame clones appear in the TCRdb table, and some are missing; sequencing was by immunoSEQ multiplex PCR. The data show fewer than 30,000 clones, around 85% seen once. Sequenced input: CD45RA- memory CD4+ T cells from PBMCs. These receptors all come from a human donor with narcolepsy.

The CDR3 spells CASSLWGDSNQPQHF. DNA for the CDR3: TGCGCCAGCAGCTTGTGGGGGGATAGCAATCAGCCCCAGCATTTT. The chain employs TRBV5-1 and TRBJ1-5; TRBD1 might be the D (5 bases). V lost 1 base and J 0 bases, leaving 8 bases between the germline ends. The germline CDR1 and CDR2 sequences are SGHRS and YFSETQ. CDR3 length: 15 residues.

V gene TRBV18 combines with J gene TRBJ2-5; no clear D. With the DNA end fitting TRBJ2-7 better, the J assignment may be wrong. CDR1 is KGHSH, CDR2 LQKENI, per germline. The CDR3 runs 14 residues. The chain's CDR3 is CASSPLISSYEQYF. As DNA, the CDR3 is TGTGCCAGCTCACCTCTCATTAGCTCCTACGAGCAGTACTTC.

The chain combines TRBV19 with TRBJ1-5; 8 positions agree with TRBD1. CDR3 length: 14 amino acids. Germline CDR1 and CDR2: LNHDA and SQIVND (reference sequence). Germline trimming cut 6 bases from V and 6 bases from J; bases unmatched to any gene: 7. The CDR3 is CASSNGQGGQPQHF. The CDR3 DNA follows: TGTGCCAGTAGCAACGGACAGGGCGGTCAGCCCCAGCATTTT.

The gene calls are TRBV27 and TRBJ2-7; 7 bases agree with TRBD1. The J segment lost 5 bases and the V segment lost 5 bases, leaving 15 bases of the junction unmatched. Germline V CDR1 and CDR2: MNHEY, SMNVEV (reference sequence). The length of the CDR3 is 16 residues. In DNA, the CDR3 is TGTGCCAGCAGTCACTTTAATTACCGGGACAGCCACGAGCAGTACTTC. Protein product: CASSHFNYRDSHEQYF.

This clone showed up just once. This sequence joins TRBV27 and TRBJ2-5, with TRBD2 identical over 14 bases. V was clipped by 4 bases and J by 2 bases; unmatched bases: 3. In germline, CDR1 is MNHEY, CDR2 SMNVEV (reference sequence). The CDR3 has 16 amino acids. The CDR3 nucleotides are TGTGCCAGCAGTTCGGGACTAGCGGGAGTACAAGAGACCCAGTACTTC. Translating it yields CASSSGLAGVQETQYF.

The chain carries TRBV7-2 and TRBJ2-3, with 11 bases fitting TRBD2. The CDR3 totals 14 residues. CDR1 SGHTA and CDR2 FQGNSA come from the germline V gene. V lost 4 bases to trimming and J lost 5 bases; unmatched junction nucleotides: 2. CDR3 DNA: TGTGCCAGCAGCTCTAGCGGGAGGATAGATACGCAGTATTTT. Residues: CASSSSGRIDTQYF.

The chain employs TRBV5-6 and TRBJ1-2; D ambiguous. CDR1 SGHDT and CDR2 YYEEEE come from the germline V gene. Deletions cut 5 bases from V and 5 bases from J, with 10 bases between. CDR3 length: 12 residues. CDR3 sequence (DNA): TGTGCCAGCAGAAAAGACACGTATGGCTACACCTTC. Protein: CASRKDTYGYTF.

This clone appeared a single time. Distinct nucleotide sequences in the sample also encode this CDR3. The genes are TRBV5-1 and TRBJ1-1; D might be TRBD1 (6 bases). Germline loops: CDR1 SGHRS, CDR2 YFSETQ. The CDR3 is 14 amino acids. Trimming took 1 base from V and 0 from J, leaving 7 bases between them. The chain's CDR3 is CASSLTGLNTEAFF. The CDR3 DNA follows: TGCGCCAGCAGCTTGACAGGGCTGAACACTGAAGCTTTCTTT.

The sample holds one count of this clone. CDR3 sequence reads: CASSPGLAGVRDTQYF. The CDR3 DNA is TGCGCCAGCAGCCCGGGACTAGCGGGAGTTAGAGATACGCAGTATTTT. This chain connects TRBV5-1 to TRBJ2-3, with 14 positions matching TRBD2. This CDR3 is 16 amino acids long. J gave up 5 bases and V 4 bases, and 6 bases lay outside the gene matches. CDR1 is SGHRS and CDR2 is YFSETQ in the germline V gene.

V gene TRBV9 combines with J gene TRBJ1-6; possible D gene TRBD1, 5 bases. The V and J ends lost 1 base and 6 bases respectively, with 8 bases between them. The CDR3 has 14 amino acids. Germline V gives CDR1 SGDLS, CDR2 YYNGEE. This CDR3 reads CASSVSGGNSPLHF. CDR3 nucleotide sequence: TGTGCCAGCAGCGTATCGGGGGGTAATTCACCCCTCCACTTT.

Here the CDR3 DNA reads TGTGCCTGGAGGAAGCAGGGCTTCGGAAACACCATATATTTT. Translating it yields CAWRKQGFGNTIYF. V gene TRBV30 combines with J gene TRBJ1-3; D may be TRBD1 (5 bases). The CDR3 consists of 14 residues. Per germline, CDR1 GTSNPN and CDR2 SVGIG (reference sequence). V lost 3 bases, J lost 4 bases, and 13 bases lay in between. The whole variable domain, remainder taken from reference TRBV30 and TRBJ1-3, is SQTIHQWPATLVQPVGSPLSLECTVEGTSNPNLYWYRQAAGRGLQLLFYSVGIGQISSEVPQNLSASRPQDRQFILSSKKLLLSDSGFYLCAWRKQGFGNTIYFGEGSWLTVV.